Below are 31 T cell receptor beta chains sequenced from a single sample in a study of regulatory T cells in long-lasting Graves disease. Time point noted: newly diagnosed GD, antithyroid drugs for less than 3 months. Researchers made the TCR library from RNA that was extracted from PBMCs. Arm-PCR with iRepertoire HTBI primers amplified the CDR3 regions for these TCR beta libraries. TCRdb re-called the multiplex PCR reads with MiXCR, one entry per CDR3 protein. The profile shows hundreds of thousands of distinct CDR3 sequences, roughly 16% of them singletons. This same sample was also part of a study on T cells in Graves' hyperthyroidism and ophthalmopathy.

The sequences come from peripheral blood mononuclear cells (PBMCs), collected at new diagnosis, from a patient treated with antithyroid drugs. All receptors come from a woman aged 30 to 39 with Graves disease.

This clonotype was picked up many times. J is TRBJ2-7 and V is TRBV2; no definite D call. The CDR3 is 13 amino acids. Deletions cut 4 bases from V and 2 bases from J, with 9 bases between. CDR1 is SNHLY and CDR2 is FYNNEI in the germline V gene. The CDR3 is CASSVQTAYEQYF. CDR3 DNA sequence: TGTGCCAGCAGTGTACAGACGGCCTACGAGCAGTACTTC.

This clonotype has a count of ten or more. The V and J genes are TRBV27 and TRBJ2-7; TRBD1 agrees at 7 bases. The ends lost 6 bases at V and 3 bases at J; junction bases unmatched: 11. This CDR3 has 15 residues. Germline CDR1 MNHEY, CDR2 SMNVEV (reference sequence). The CDR3 sequence is CASSLRDRVGYEQYF. The CDR3 DNA reads as TGTGCCAGCAGCTTAAGAGACAGGGTTGGCTACGAGCAGTACTTC.

The V gene is TRBV9, the J gene TRBJ1-6; D unresolved. CDR1 and CDR2 from the germline V gene are SGDLS and YYNGEE. The CDR3 covers 12 residues. V was trimmed by 3 bases and J by 8 bases, leaving 6 bases between them. CDR3 residues: CASSEGHSPLHF. The CDR3 coding sequence is TGTGCCAGCAGCGAAGGGCATTCACCCCTCCACTTT.

This clonotype was seen many times. This chain joins TRBV15 and TRBJ1-4, with a weak D call TRBD1 (5 bases). This CDR3 comprises 16 residues. Germline V lookup: CDR1 LNHNV, CDR2 YYDKDF (reference sequence). Trimming removed 0 bases at V and 4 bases at J, with 12 bases between. CDR3 DNA: TGTGCCACCAGCAGAGATGGGGGACCGTTTAATGAAAAACTGTTTTTT. Its translation is CATSRDGGPFNEKLFF. Variable domain in full (rest from reference TRBV15 and TRBJ1-4): DAMVIQNPRYQVTQFGKPVTLSCSQTLNHNVMYWYQQKSSQAPKLLFHYYDKDFNNEADTPDNFQSRRPNTSFCFLDIRSPGLGDTAMYLCATSRDGGPFNEKLFFGSGTQLSVL.

The V call is TRBV7-8, the J call TRBJ2-7; 15 positions match TRBD2. CDR3 size: 17 residues. J lost 3 bases, V lost 5 bases, and 8 bases had no gene match. Per the germline V gene, CDR1 is SGHVS and CDR2 is FQNEAQ. In nucleotides, the CDR3 is TGTGCCAGCAGCAACACCGGGACTAGCGGGAGGATCTACGAGCAGTACTTC. It codes for CASSNTGTSGRIYEQYF.

This chain joins TRBV9 and TRBJ1-3; tentative D call: TRBD1 (6 bases). The germline V gene encodes CDR1 SGDLS and CDR2 YYNGEE. V was shortened by 0 bases and J by 2 bases, with 15 bases between the two germline ends. This CDR3 has 17 residues. The CDR3 is CASSVDHRVVTGNTIYF. Written as DNA, the CDR3 is TGTGCCAGCAGCGTAGACCACAGGGTCGTGACTGGAAACACCATATATTTT.

This clonotype was counted between two and nine times. The chain combines TRBV5-1 with TRBJ2-3; D possibly corresponds to TRBD2 (5 bases). Trimming removed 4 bases at V and 3 bases at J, with 15 bases between. This CDR3 has 15 amino acids. The germline CDR1 and CDR2 sequences are SGHRS and YFSETQ. CDR3 in amino acids: CASSRDGQVTDTQYF. The CDR3 DNA follows: TGCGCCAGCAGCCGGGATGGGCAGGTGACAGATACGCAGTATTTT.

This clonotype was counted ten times or more. The chain is built from TRBV27 and TRBJ1-1; 7 positions agree with TRBD1. Germline-derived CDR1 and CDR2 are MNHEY and SMNVEV (reference sequence). This CDR3 contains 17 residues. Trimming removed 5 bases from V and 5 bases from J; junction bases left unmatched: 17. CDR3: CASSPILATGSATEAFF. CDR3 DNA sequence: TGTGCCAGCAGTCCCATATTGGCGACAGGGTCGGCGACTGAAGCTTTCTTT.

The chain joins TRBV27 to TRBJ2-3; 12 bases are a match to TRBD2. The CDR3 covers 18 residues. V lost 5 bases and J lost 2; bases outside the gene matches: 11. CDR1 and CDR2 (germline): MNHEY, SMNVEV (reference sequence). Written as DNA, the CDR3 is TGTGCCAGCAGTCCAAAAAAGACTAGCGGGAGACACACAGATACGCAGTATTTT. Amino acid sequence: CASSPKKTSGRHTDTQYF.

This clonotype was seen at least ten times. The chain recombines TRBV19 with TRBJ1-1; D is ambiguous. The CDR3 consists of 13 residues. V was cut by 4 bases and J by 4 bases, with 10 bases left in between. Looked up from germline, CDR1 is LNHDA and CDR2 is SQIVND (reference sequence). For the CDR3, the DNA is TGTGCCAGTAGTACCCTCGGACTCACTGAAGCTTTCTTT. Residues: CASSTLGLTEAFF. The full variable domain, rest sourced from reference TRBV19 and TRBJ1-1, is DGGITQSPKYLFRKEGQNVTLSCEQNLNHDAMYWYRQDPGQGLRLIYYSQIVNDFQKGDIAEGYSVSREKKESFPLTVTSAQKNPTAFYLCASSTLGLTEAFFGQGTRLTVV.

CDR3 sequence reads: CASAKREWSDNEQFF. CDR3 DNA: TGTGCCAGCGCGAAGAGAGAATGGAGTGACAATGAGCAGTTCTTC. V is TRBV6-1 and J is TRBJ2-1, with D hard to call. The V gene's germline CDR1 is MNHNS and CDR2 SASEGT. This CDR3 comprises 15 residues. The germline V and J ends were trimmed by 8 bases and 5 bases, with 19 bases remaining between them.

This sequence joins TRBV12-3 or TRBV12-4 and TRBJ1-6; tentatively, D is TRBD1 (6 bases). This CDR3 is 15 amino acids long. V shed 5 bases and J shed 6 bases, with 14 bases lying between them. CDR3 in DNA: TGTGCCAGCAGTGAGTCAGGGGTGGGTAATTCACCCCTCCACTTT. Protein: CASSESGVGNSPLHF.

Only a few counts were recorded for this clonotype. The chain is built from TRBV27 and TRBJ2-7; 7 bases agree with TRBD2. CDR1 is MNHEY, CDR2 SMNVEV, per germline (reference sequence). CDR3 size: 13 residues. J gave up 4 bases and V 8 bases, and 8 bases lay outside the gene matches. The CDR3 sequence is CASGREGPYEQYF. DNA of the CDR3: TGTGCCAGCGGAAGGGAGGGCCCATACGAGCAGTACTTC.

The chain recombines TRBV24-1 with TRBJ2-3; D call uncertain. V shed 0 bases and J shed 2 bases, with 8 bases lying between them. Germline values: CDR1 KGHDR, CDR2 SFDVKD. The CDR3 extends over 15 amino acids. For the CDR3, the DNA is TGTGCCACCAGTGATTTGGTCAGTCACACAGATACGCAGTATTTT. This sequence encodes CATSDLVSHTDTQYF.

This clonotype has ten or more counts. The chain recombines TRBV2 with TRBJ2-1, with 7 bases that match TRBD2. Unmatched junction bases numbered 6, after V lost 3 bases and J lost 7 bases. Per the germline V gene, CDR1 is SNHLY and CDR2 is FYNNEI. The CDR3 has 14 amino acids. Written as DNA, the CDR3 is TGTGCCAGCAGTGAGCGGGAGTCAAGAAATGAGCAGTTCTTC. The encoded protein is CASSERESRNEQFF.

The sample holds many counts of this clonotype. This chain links TRBV20-1 with TRBJ1-4; a weak D match, TRBD1 (5 bases). This CDR3 contains 13 residues. V lost 3 bases to trimming and J lost 7 bases, with 12 bases between them. From germline, CDR1 is DFQATT and CDR2 SNEGSKA (reference sequence). In nucleotides, the CDR3 is TGCAGTGCTAGGCTCCCTGGGGGTGAAAAACTGTTTTTT. Translating it yields CSARLPGGEKLFF.

This clonotype was detected only a few times. CDR3 DNA sequence: TGTGCCAGCGTAGGAATCTCTGGAAACACCATATATTTT. Protein product: CASVGISGNTIYF. The genes are TRBV7-9 and TRBJ1-3, with D unresolved. CDR1 and CDR2 (germline): SEHNR, FQNEAQ (reference sequence). V shed 8 bases and J shed 0 bases, with 8 bases lying between them. This CDR3 has 13 amino acids.

V is TRBV5-4 and J is TRBJ2-7; D ambiguous. V shed 0 bases and J shed 3 bases, with 7 bases lying between them. Per the germline V gene, CDR1 is SGHNT and CDR2 is YYREEE (reference sequence). The CDR3 covers 13 residues. The CDR3 reads CASSLDYGYEQYF. Here the CDR3 DNA reads TGTGCCAGCAGCTTGGATTACGGCTACGAGCAGTACTTC.

The chain joins TRBV20-1 to TRBJ2-3; TRBD2 is a possible D gene (6 bases). Between the trimmed V and J ends, which lost 5 bases and 0 bases, there was a span of 12 bases. The CDR3 covers 14 residues. CDR1 and CDR2 (germline): DFQATT, SNEGSKA (reference sequence). In DNA form, the CDR3 reads TGCAGTGCTGGCGCAAGCGGGAGCACAGATACGCAGTATTTT. Amino acids: CSAGASGSTDTQYF.

This clonotype was picked up a small number of times. The genes are TRBV7-2 and TRBJ1-4, with TRBD1 as a possible D gene (5 bases). The V gene lost 5 bases and the J gene lost 4 bases, with 14 bases spanning the gap. This CDR3 contains 15 residues. Germline CDR1 reads SGHTA; CDR2 reads FQGNSA. This CDR3 reads CASSPEGTNNEKLFF. The CDR3 nucleotides read TGTGCCAGCAGCCCGGAGGGGACCAATAATGAAAAACTGTTTTTT.

This clonotype was detected ten times or more. The rearrangement links TRBV9 to TRBJ1-2; TRBD1 agrees at 10 bases. This CDR3 spans 16 amino acids. The junction had 2 bases not matched to a gene; V was cut back by 0 bases and J by 0 bases. Germline V lookup: CDR1 SGDLS, CDR2 YYNGEE. The chain's CDR3 is CASSVVGQGSNYGYTF. CDR3 DNA: TGTGCCAGCAGCGTAGTGGGACAGGGGTCTAACTATGGCTACACCTTC. Drawing the rest from reference TRBV9 and TRBJ1-2, the complete variable domain is DSGVTQTPKHLITATGQRVTLRCSPRSGDLSVYWYQQSLDQGLQFLIQYYNGEERAKGNILERFSAQQFPDLHSELNLSSLELGDSALYFCASSVVGQGSNYGYTFGSGTRLTVV.

The gene calls are TRBV20-1 and TRBJ1-1; D is perhaps TRBD1 (5 bases). The CDR3 sequence is 13 residues long. Germline CDR1 and CDR2: DFQATT and SNEGSKA (reference sequence). V was pared by 6 bases and J by 1 base, with 12 bases between. In nucleotides, the CDR3 is TGCAGTGCACCGGGACCGACGAACACTGAAGCTTTCTTT. Its protein product is CSAPGPTNTEAFF.

The table lists this clonotype with many counts. The chain couples TRBV7-9 to TRBJ1-2; 10 bases map to TRBD1. V shed 5 bases and J 3 bases; nucleotides not matched to a gene: 6. Germline values: CDR1 SEHNR, CDR2 FQNEAQ (reference sequence). The CDR3 sequence is 15 residues long. The DNA of the CDR3 is TGTGCCAGCAGCCCGTGGGACAGGGGTGACTATGGCTACACCTTC. This encodes CASSPWDRGDYGYTF.

In its sample, this clonotype was seen many times. The gene calls are TRBV20-1 and TRBJ2-7; D gene unclear. CDR3 length: 16 residues. Germline-derived CDR1 and CDR2 are DFQATT and SNEGSKA (reference sequence). The ends were cut back, 3 bases at V and 4 bases at J, with 22 bases in the middle. The CDR3 here is CSASSLEPLGSYEQYF. CDR3 DNA: TGCAGTGCTAGTAGTTTGGAGCCCCTCGGGTCTTACGAGCAGTACTTC.

V usage is TRBV11-1 and J usage is TRBJ2-1, with 10 positions matching TRBD1. CDR1 and CDR2 from the germline V gene are SGHAT and FQDESV (reference sequence). The CDR3 totals 14 residues. Unmatched junction bases numbered 5, after V lost 3 bases and J lost 9 bases. The CDR3 reads CASSLGTGAGEQFF. CDR3 nucleotide sequence: TGTGCCAGCAGCTTGGGGACAGGGGCGGGTGAGCAGTTCTTC.

This clonotype was seen ten or more times. The V call is TRBV6-1, the J call TRBJ1-5; D might be TRBD1 (6 bases). Trimming removed 1 base from V and 7 bases from J, with 17 bases in between. Per the germline V gene, CDR1 is MNHNS and CDR2 is SASEGT. The CDR3 covers 16 residues. CDR3 in amino acids: CASSEVGGAGHQPQHF. For the CDR3, the DNA is TGTGCCAGCAGTGAAGTAGGGGGGGCAGGGCACCAGCCCCAGCATTTT.

This clonotype has a count of ten or more. The CDR3 region is CASSLLGAEAFF. CDR3 coding DNA: TGTGCCAGCTCACTATTGGGCGCTGAAGCTTTCTTT. The V gene is TRBV18, the J gene TRBJ1-1; the D is unclear. Germline CDR1 KGHSH, CDR2 LQKENI. The V gene lost 4 bases and the J gene lost 6 bases, with 9 bases spanning the gap. The CDR3 is made up of 12 amino acids.

The V call is TRBV3-1, the J call TRBJ1-2, with TRBD1 matching 8 bases. The CDR3 runs to 13 residues. V trimming: 7 bases; J trimming: 4 bases; junction bases outside the gene matches: 5. Germline lookup yields CDR1 LGHDT and CDR2 YNNKEL (reference sequence). CDR3 nucleotide sequence: TGTGCCAGCACAGGGGGCGTGAGCTATGGCTACACCTTC. It yields the protein CASTGGVSYGYTF.

This clonotype was seen many times. The J gene is TRBJ2-3, the V gene TRBV7-6; no clear D gene. The length of the CDR3 is 15 residues. Germline V gene data show CDR1 as SGHVS and CDR2 as FNYEAQ. The V end was cut by 2 bases, the J end by 0 bases, with 9 bases between. Written as DNA, the CDR3 is TGTGCCAGCAGCTTATCTACGCGAAGCACAGATACGCAGTATTTT. Translated: CASSLSTRSTDTQYF. The whole variable domain, remainder taken from reference TRBV7-6 and TRBJ2-3, is GAGVSQSPRYKVTKRGQDVALRCDPISGHVSLYWYRQALGQGPEFLTYFNYEAQQDKSGLPNDRFSAERPEGSISTLTIQRTEQRDSAMYRCASSLSTRSTDTQYFGPGTRLTVL.

V gene TRBV28 combines with J gene TRBJ2-3, with 11 bases matching TRBD2. CDR1 is MDHEN and CDR2 is SYDVKM in the germline V gene. The CDR3 is made up of 15 amino acids. The V segment lost 8 bases and the J segment 2 bases; nucleotides outside the gene matches: 6. The CDR3 loop is CASRSGRAPTDTQYF. CDR3 bases: TGTGCCAGCCGTAGCGGGAGGGCCCCCACAGATACGCAGTATTTT.

This clonotype showed up many times. Here the CDR3 reads CASSDVAGVDEQYF. The CDR3, as DNA: TGTGCCAGCAGTGATGTGGCGGGAGTAGACGAGCAGTACTTC. V and J are TRBV6-1 and TRBJ2-7; 7 nucleotides agree with TRBD2. V was pared by 3 bases and J by 5 bases, with 7 bases of the junction left unmatched. This CDR3 region has 14 residues. CDR1 and CDR2 from the germline V gene are MNHNS and SASEGT.